This T cell receptor (beta chain) was profiled in a study of identical twins. Findings and limits, study-wide: Twin pairs had excess sharing that was weaker in beta out-of-frame sequences.

As concerns this clonotype: Its target is not known.

Germline assignment: CDR1 DFQATT and CDR2 SNEGSKA (reference sequence). Deletions cut 6 bases from V and 0 bases from J, with 15 bases between. This CDR3 spans 16 amino acids. Unique molecular identifiers were present on cDNA, and template switching added a universal primer site. Each CDR3 protein is one row after TCRdb ran MiXCR on the 5' RACE reads. The sample contains 550,000 to 700,000 distinct CDR3 sequences, approximately 21% of which appear only once. These data also featured in a second study, about T cells expressing NK-cell markers. As that report states: The study drew TCR beta repertoires from sorted CD3+CD56+NKG2C+, CD3+CD56+NKG2C- and CD3+CD56-NKG2C+ T cells.

This clonotype originated in a woman aged 18-29 years in good health. The V gene is TRBV20-1, the J gene TRBJ2-6; tentatively, D is TRBD1 or TRBD2 (5 bases each). Sequenced sample: PBMCs. The CDR3 spells CSAKGRRGSGANVLTF. CDR3 nucleotides: TGCAGTGCAAAGGGACGGCGAGGCTCTGGGGCCAACGTCCTGACTTTC.